The rows below give T cell receptor beta chains drawn from one sample of a study of OX40 agonist ivuxolimab in advanced cancers. TCRdb keeps only in-frame clones here, not all; method: immunoSEQ multiplex PCR. The sample records approximately 23,000 clones, about 87% being singletons. This specimen consisted of CD4+ or CD8+ T cells sorted from blood, obtained in a trial of the OX40 agonist ivuxolimab. These receptors were collected from an adult with an advanced solid tumor such as melanoma, head and neck, liver or kidney cancer. Each CDR3 is given with its conserved first and last residue. Each record gives: J gene, clone size, CDR3 length, D gene, V gene, CDR3 DNA, CDR3 protein. D genes are given only for firm matches. A row's size may be missing; if present it is once, few, many or a size class.

TRBJ1-5 - 16 - TRBV7-8 TGTGCCAGCAGCTCGGCTTACAGGGTCAGCAATCAGCCCCAGCATTTT CASSSAYRVSNQPQHF
TRBJ1-1 once 13 - TRBV29-1 TGCAGCGTTGAGGCAGCCCTGAACACTGAAGCTTTCTTT CSVEAALNTEAFF
TRBJ2-1 once 17 - TRBV28 TGTGCCAGCAGTTTAAATGGGATGTCTAGCGCGTTAATAGGGCAGTTCTTC CASSLNGMSSALIGQFF
TRBJ2-7 - 13 - TRBV19 TGTGCCAGTAGTGGTATGGGTCCCAGTGAGCAGTACTTC CASSGMGPSEQYF
TRBJ1-3 few 14 - TRBV11-2 TGTGCCAGCAGCTTAGAACAGACAGGAAACACCATATATTTT CASSLEQTGNTIYF
TRBJ2-7 - 14 TRBD2 TRBV4-1 TGCGCCAGCAGCCAAGCGGGTACGGCGGGAGTGCCGTACTTC CASSQAGTAGVPYF
TRBJ2-7 - 16 - TRBV15 TGTGCCACCAGCAGAGTACCGCAGGTCGTTTCCTACGAGCAGTACTTC CATSRVPQVVSYEQYF
TRBJ2-2 - 13 - TRBV5-1 TGCGCCAGCAGCTTAAGGTTTACCGGGGAGCTGTTTTTT CASSLRFTGELFF
TRBJ1-6 - 15 TRBD1 TRBV10-1 TGCGCCAGCGGACAGGGAGGATCCTATAATTCACCCCTCCACTTT CASGQGGSYNSPLHF
TRBJ2-7 - 15 TRBD2 TRBV14 TGTGCCAGCAGCCACAGGCGGGGGAACTCCTACGAGCAGTACTTC CASSHRRGNSYEQYF
TRBJ2-4 - 15 - TRBV11-2 TGTGCCAGCAGCTTTATACAGGGTAGGAAAAACATTCAGTACTTC CASSFIQGRKNIQYF
TRBJ1-1 - 14 - TRBV6-6 TGTGCCAGCAGTCCTTCTGAGGGGAACACTGAAGCTTTCTTT CASSPSEGNTEAFF
TRBJ1-4 - 13 - TRBV10-3 TGTGCCATCAGTGGGGGGGCTATGGAAAAACTGTTTTTT CAISGGAMEKLFF
TRBJ2-7 - 13 TRBD1 TRBV6-5 TGTGCCAGCAGTCCCGGGACAGCCTACGAGCAGTACTTC CASSPGTAYEQYF
TRBJ2-3 once 18 - TRBV7-6 TGTGCCAGCAGCTTAGCGGGGGGCCGGGGGAGGGCCCCAGATACGCAGTATTTT CASSLAGGRGRAPDTQYF
TRBJ1-4 - 15 - TRBV15 TGTGCCACCAGCAATTCAGGCCATTTTAATGAAAAACTGTTTTTT CATSNSGHFNEKLFF
TRBJ2-7 - 14 - TRBV6-4 TGTGCCAGCAGCCGGGCCATAGGTTCCTACGAGCAGTACTTC CASSRAIGSYEQYF
TRBJ1-4 once 14 - TRBV9 TGTGCCAGCAGCCCCAGGGTGACGGTTGAAAAACTGTTTTTT CASSPRVTVEKLFF
TRBJ2-7 - 14 - TRBV27 TGTGCCAGCAGTTTATATAGGGCGGGTTACGAGCAGTACTTC CASSLYRAGYEQYF
TRBJ1-4 - 13 - TRBV5-4 TGTGCCGTTCGGGCAGGGGATAATGAAAAACTGTTTTTT CAVRAGDNEKLFF
TRBJ2-5 - 13 TRBD1 TRBV18 TGTGCCAGCTCAAGACAGGGGGGAGAGACCCAGTACTTC CASSRQGGETQYF
TRBJ2-3 - 16 TRBD2 TRBV18 TGTGCCAGCTCCCAAGGGACTAGCGGGAGCTGGGATACGCAGTATTTT CASSQGTSGSWDTQYF
TRBJ1-3 once 16 TRBD1 TRBV19 TGTGCCAGTAGTCGACAACGACAGGGTTCAGGAAACACCATATATTTT CASSRQRQGSGNTIYF
TRBJ2-5 - 15 TRBD1 TRBV7-3 TGTGCCAGCAGCCTACAGGGGGCGTTGGGAGAGACCCAGTACTTC CASSLQGALGETQYF
TRBJ1-5 - 13 TRBD1 TRBV29-1 TGCAGCGTGGGACAGGGGAAAAATCAGCCCCAGCATTTT CSVGQGKNQPQHF
TRBJ2-5 few 14 TRBD2 TRBV7-9 TGTGCCAGCAGCCTGGGACTAGCCCAAGAGACCCAGTACTTC CASSLGLAQETQYF
TRBJ2-7 - 11 - TRBV7-2 TGTGCCAGCAGCTTAATCAGCGAGCAGTACTTC CASSLISEQYF
TRBJ2-5 - 10 - TRBV6-6 TGTGCCAGCATTGGGGAGACCCAGTACTTC CASIGETQYF
TRBJ2-1 - 11 - TRBV7-2 TGTGCCAGCAGCTTAGGCGGGGAGCAGTTCTTC CASSLGGEQFF
TRBJ1-5 - 17 - TRBV4-1 TGCGCCAGCAGCCAAGACATAGCGAAGTACCAAAGGTGGCCCCAGCATTTT CASSQDIAKYQRWPQHF
TRBJ2-3 - 15 - TRBV7-3 TGTGCCAGCAGCCCTCCGGGAGCTGGCACAGATACGCAGTATTTT CASSPPGAGTDTQYF
TRBJ2-5 - 15 - TRBV5-1 TGCGCCAGCAGCTTGGAGGCAGGAATGACAGGGACCCAGTACTTC CASSLEAGMTGTQYF
TRBJ2-1 few 14 - TRBV7-3 TGTGCCAGCAGCCCCTCCTGGTCGGGAGTGGAGCAGTTCTTC CASSPSWSGVEQFF
TRBJ2-5 - 12 - TRBV27 TGTGCCAGCAGTAGGGTTGGGGAGACCCAGTACTTC CASSRVGETQYF
TRBJ1-5 few 15 - TRBV7-9 TGTGCCAGCATCCGGCAGGGACATCCTATGCAGGCCCAGCATTTT CASIRQGHPMQAQHF
TRBJ2-3 - 18 TRBD2 TRBV19 TGTGCCAGTAGTATTTTCGGGACTAGCGGGAGGGCCACAGATACGCAGTATTTT CASSIFGTSGRATDTQYF
TRBJ1-4 - 14 - TRBV28 TGTGCCAGCAGTTCCAGGGGATCTAATGAAAAACTGTTTTTT CASSSRGSNEKLFF
TRBJ2-1 - 14 TRBD2 TRBV5-1 TGCGCCAGCAGCACAGAGACTAGCTGGAATGAGCAGTTCTTC CASSTETSWNEQFF
TRBJ2-5 - 15 TRBD1 TRBV5-1 TGCGCCAGCAGCGCATCCGGGACAGGCCGGGAGACCCAGTACTTC CASSASGTGRETQYF
TRBJ2-7 - 15 - TRBV19 TGTGCCAGTAGTATTTCGGCTCTCTTCGGCTACGAGCAGTACTTC CASSISALFGYEQYF